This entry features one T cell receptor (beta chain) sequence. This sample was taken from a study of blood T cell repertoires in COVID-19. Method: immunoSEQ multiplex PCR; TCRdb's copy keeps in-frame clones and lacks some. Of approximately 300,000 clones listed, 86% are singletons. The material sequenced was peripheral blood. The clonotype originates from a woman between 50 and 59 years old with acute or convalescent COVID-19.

This chain's CDR3 is CASSQLGTYFNYGYTF. DNA for the CDR3: TGCGCCAGCAGCCAGCTCGGGACATACTTTAACTATGGCTACACCTTC. J is TRBJ1-2 and V is TRBV4-3, with D possibly TRBD1 on 6 matching bases. CDR1 is LGHNA, CDR2 YSLEER, per germline. CDR3 length: 16 residues. Trimming removed 3 bases from V and 1 base from J, with 15 bases in between.